This T cell receptor (beta chain) was obtained from a study of blood T cell repertoires in COVID-19. The Seattle patients, enrolled during active infection, were followed longitudinally. After removal of 3 bases from V and 3 bases from J, the junction contained 5 bases not matched to a gene. The CDR3 length is 15 residues. The V gene's germline CDR1 is WNHNN and CDR2 SYGVQD (reference sequence). Only in-frame clones appear in the TCRdb table, and some are missing; sequencing was by immunoSEQ multiplex PCR. The sample holds 60,000 to 85,000 clones, nearly 90% seen once. Sequencing was performed on peripheral blood. This chain links TRBV10-1 with TRBJ2-7, with 10 bases identical to TRBD2. The TCR originated in a woman aged 50 to 65 with COVID-19, enrolled during active disease. The CDR3 loop reads CASSEVLAGCYEQYF. CDR3 DNA: TGCGCCAGCAGTGAAGTACTAGCGGGATGCTACGAGCAGTACTTC.